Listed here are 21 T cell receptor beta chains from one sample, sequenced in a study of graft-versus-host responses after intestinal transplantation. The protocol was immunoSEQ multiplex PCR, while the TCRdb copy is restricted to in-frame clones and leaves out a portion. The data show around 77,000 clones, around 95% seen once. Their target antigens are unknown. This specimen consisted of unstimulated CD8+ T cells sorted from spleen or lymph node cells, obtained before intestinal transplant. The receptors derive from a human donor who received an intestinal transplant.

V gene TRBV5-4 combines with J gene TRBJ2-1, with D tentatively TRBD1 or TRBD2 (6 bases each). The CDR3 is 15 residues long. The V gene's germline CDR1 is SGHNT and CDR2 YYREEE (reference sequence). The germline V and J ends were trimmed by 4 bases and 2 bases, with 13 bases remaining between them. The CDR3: CASSLGGGPYNEQFF. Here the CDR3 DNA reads TGTGCCAGCAGCCTCGGGGGCGGTCCCTACAATGAGCAGTTCTTC.

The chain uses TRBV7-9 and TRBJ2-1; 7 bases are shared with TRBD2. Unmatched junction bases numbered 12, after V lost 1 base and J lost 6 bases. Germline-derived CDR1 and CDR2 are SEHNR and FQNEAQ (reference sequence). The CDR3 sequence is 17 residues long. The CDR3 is CASSLGAPSGLSNEQFF. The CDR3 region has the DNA TGTGCCAGCAGCTTAGGCGCCCCTAGCGGCCTCAGCAATGAGCAGTTCTTC.

CDR3 coding DNA: TGTGCCAGCAGCGGGGGACACCCTAACTATGGCTACACCTTC. It yields the protein CASSGGHPNYGYTF. The chain carries TRBV9 and TRBJ1-2; D perhaps matches TRBD1 (6 bases). CDR3 length: 14 residues. Trimming removed 3 bases from V and 0 bases from J, with 9 bases in between. Germline CDR1 reads SGDLS; CDR2 reads YYNGEE.

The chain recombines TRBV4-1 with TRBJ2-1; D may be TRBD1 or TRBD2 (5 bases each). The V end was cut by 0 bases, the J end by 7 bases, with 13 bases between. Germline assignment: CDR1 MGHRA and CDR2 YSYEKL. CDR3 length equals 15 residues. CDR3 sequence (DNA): TGCGCCAGCAGCCAAGATAAAGAGGGGAGAAATGAGCAGTTCTTC. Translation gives CASSQDKEGRNEQFF.

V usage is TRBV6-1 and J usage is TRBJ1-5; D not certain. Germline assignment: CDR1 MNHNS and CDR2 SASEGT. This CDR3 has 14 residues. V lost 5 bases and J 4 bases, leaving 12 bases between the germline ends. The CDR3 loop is CASSYRRENQPQHF. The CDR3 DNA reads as TGTGCCAGCAGTTATCGGAGGGAGAATCAGCCCCAGCATTTT.

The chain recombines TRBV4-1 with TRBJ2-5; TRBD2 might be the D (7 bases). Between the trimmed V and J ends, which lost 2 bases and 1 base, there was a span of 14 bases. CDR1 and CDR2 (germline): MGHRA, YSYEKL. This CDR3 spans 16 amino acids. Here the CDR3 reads CASSQLRGGGQETQYF. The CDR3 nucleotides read TGCGCCAGCAGCCAACTTCGCGGGGGCGGCCAAGAGACCCAGTACTTC.

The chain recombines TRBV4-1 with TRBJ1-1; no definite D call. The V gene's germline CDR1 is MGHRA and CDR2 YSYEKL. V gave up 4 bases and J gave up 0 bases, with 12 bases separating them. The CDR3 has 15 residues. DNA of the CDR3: TGCGCCAGCAGCCGTCGCGGAGCGATGAACACTGAAGCTTTCTTT. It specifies CASSRRGAMNTEAFF.

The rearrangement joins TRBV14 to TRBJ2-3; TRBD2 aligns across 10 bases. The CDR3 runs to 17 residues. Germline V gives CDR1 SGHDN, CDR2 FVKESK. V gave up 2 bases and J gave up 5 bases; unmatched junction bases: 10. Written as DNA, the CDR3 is TGTGCCAGCAGCCAACTCGGTCTAGCGGGAGTTGTAGATACGCAGTATTTT. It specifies CASSQLGLAGVVDTQYF.

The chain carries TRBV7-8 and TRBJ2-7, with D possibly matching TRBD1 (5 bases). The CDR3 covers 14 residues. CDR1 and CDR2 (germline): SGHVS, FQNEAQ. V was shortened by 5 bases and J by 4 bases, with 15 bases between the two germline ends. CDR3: CASSTRADPYEQYF. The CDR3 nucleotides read TGTGCCAGCAGCACCAGGGCCGACCCATACGAGCAGTACTTC. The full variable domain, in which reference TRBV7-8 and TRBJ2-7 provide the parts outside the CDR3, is GAGVSQSPRYKVAKRGQDVALRCDPISGHVSLFWYQQALGQGPEFLTYFQNEAQLDKSGLPSDRFFAERPEGSVSTLKIQRTQQEDSAVYLCASSTRADPYEQYFGPGTRLTVT.

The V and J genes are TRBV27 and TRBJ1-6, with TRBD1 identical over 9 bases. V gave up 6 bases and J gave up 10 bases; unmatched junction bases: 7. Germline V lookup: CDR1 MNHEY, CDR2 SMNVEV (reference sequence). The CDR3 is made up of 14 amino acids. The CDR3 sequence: CASRLTGGRSPLHF. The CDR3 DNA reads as TGTGCCAGCAGACTGACAGGGGGTAGGTCACCCCTCCACTTT.

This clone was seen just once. The CDR3 spells CASSFGRAYGYTF. The CDR3 DNA is TGCGCCAGCAGCTTCGGCAGGGCTTATGGCTACACCTTC. The chain joins TRBV5-1 to TRBJ1-2, with D maybe TRBD1 (5 bases). V was cut by 2 bases and J by 5 bases, with 10 bases left in between. Looked up from germline, CDR1 is SGHRS and CDR2 is YFSETQ. The CDR3 has 13 residues.

CDR3 coding DNA: TGTGCCAGCAGCGTAGGACTAGAACTAGTGTCCGGGGAGCTGTTTTTT. It specifies CASSVGLELVSGELFF. The chain uses TRBV9 and TRBJ2-2, with D possibly TRBD2 on 6 matching bases. In germline, CDR1 is SGDLS, CDR2 YYNGEE. V lost 0 bases and J lost 6, with 15 bases in between. The length of the CDR3 is 16 residues.

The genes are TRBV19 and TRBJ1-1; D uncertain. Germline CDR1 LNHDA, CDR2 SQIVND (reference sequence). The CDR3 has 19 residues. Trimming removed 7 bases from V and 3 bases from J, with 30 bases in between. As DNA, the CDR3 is TGTGCCAGTACCCTCTCTGCGGGCCCCCGCGGTGATCGGTACACTGAAGCTTTCTTT. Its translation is CASTLSAGPRGDRYTEAFF.

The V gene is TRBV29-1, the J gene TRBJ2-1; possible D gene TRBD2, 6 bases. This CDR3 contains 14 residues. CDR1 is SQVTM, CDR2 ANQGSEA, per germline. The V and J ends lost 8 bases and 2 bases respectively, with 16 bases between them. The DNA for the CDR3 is TGCAGCTTGAGGAGGGAGACCACCTACAATGAGCAGTTCTTC. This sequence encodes CSLRRETTYNEQFF.

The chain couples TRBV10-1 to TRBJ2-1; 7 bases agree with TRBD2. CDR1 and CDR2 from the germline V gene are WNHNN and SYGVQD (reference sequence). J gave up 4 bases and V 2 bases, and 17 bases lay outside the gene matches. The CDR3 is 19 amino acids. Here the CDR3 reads CASSEIRQGGRGVYNEQFF. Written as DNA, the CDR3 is TGCGCCAGCAGTGAGATACGTCAGGGCGGGAGAGGGGTTTACAATGAGCAGTTCTTC.

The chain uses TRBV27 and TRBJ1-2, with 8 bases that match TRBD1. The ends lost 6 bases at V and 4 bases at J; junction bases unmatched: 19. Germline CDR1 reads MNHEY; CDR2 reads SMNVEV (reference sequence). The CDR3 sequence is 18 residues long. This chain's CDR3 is CASSLLKGQGAPGYGYTF. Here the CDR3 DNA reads TGTGCCAGCAGCCTTTTAAAGGGGCAGGGGGCGCCCGGCTATGGCTACACCTTC.

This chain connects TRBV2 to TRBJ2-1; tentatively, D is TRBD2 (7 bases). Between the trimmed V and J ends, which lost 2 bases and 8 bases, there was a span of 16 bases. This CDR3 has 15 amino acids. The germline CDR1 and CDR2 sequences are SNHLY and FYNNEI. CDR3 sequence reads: CASSETGLPGDEQFF. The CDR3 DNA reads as TGTGCCAGCAGTGAAACGGGACTACCAGGGGATGAGCAGTTCTTC.

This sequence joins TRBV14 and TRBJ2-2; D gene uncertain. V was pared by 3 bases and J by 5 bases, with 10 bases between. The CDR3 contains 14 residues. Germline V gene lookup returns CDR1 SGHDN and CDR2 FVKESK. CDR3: CASSHGPNTGELFF. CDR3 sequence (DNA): TGTGCCAGCAGCCACGGACCCAATACCGGGGAGCTGTTTTTT.

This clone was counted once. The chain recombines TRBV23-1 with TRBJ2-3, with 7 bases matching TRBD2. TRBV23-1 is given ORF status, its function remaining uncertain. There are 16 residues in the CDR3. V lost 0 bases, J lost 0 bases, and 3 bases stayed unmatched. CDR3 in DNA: TGCGCCAGCAGTCAATCCCAGCGGGGTAGCACAGATACGCAGTATTTT. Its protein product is CASSQSQRGSTDTQYF.

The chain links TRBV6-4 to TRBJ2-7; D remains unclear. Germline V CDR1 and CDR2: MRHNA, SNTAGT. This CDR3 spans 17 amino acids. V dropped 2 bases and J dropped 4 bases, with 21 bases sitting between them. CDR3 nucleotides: TGTGCCAGCAGTGACGGAACCCCAGGTCCTCGAACGTACGAGCAGTACTTC. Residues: CASSDGTPGPRTYEQYF.

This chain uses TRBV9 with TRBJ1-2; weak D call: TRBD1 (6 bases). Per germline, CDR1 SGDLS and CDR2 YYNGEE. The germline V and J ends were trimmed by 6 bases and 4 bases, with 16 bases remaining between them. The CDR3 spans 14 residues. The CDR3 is CASILGRGFYGYTF. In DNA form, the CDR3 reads TGTGCCAGCATCTTAGGCAGGGGTTTCTATGGCTACACCTTC.